The entry below describes one TCR beta chain. Sequencing was performed with immunoSEQ multiplex PCR; in TCRdb, only in-frame clones are kept and a portion is missing. This sample yields about 120,000 clones, of which around 80% are seen a single time; approximately 18% belongs to the top ten. The data were taken from a study of blood T cell repertoires in COVID-19. Study in general: PBMCs, B-cell-depleted T cells, or T cells were the source of the cDNA or gDNA that made up the material.

The sequenced sample was peripheral blood. The sequence came from a man aged 25-45 years with COVID-19, enrolled during active disease.

The CDR3 spells CASSLGGVWNGYTF. The DNA of the CDR3 is TGTGCCAGCAGCTTAGGGGGGGTATGGAATGGCTACACCTTC. The chain couples TRBV11-3 to TRBJ1-2; tentatively, D is TRBD1 (5 bases). The CDR3 loop spans 14 amino acids. V lost 1 base and J lost 6, with 12 bases in between. CDR1 is SGHNT and CDR2 is YENEEA in the germline V gene.